The following is a TCR beta chain sequence with its context. What it binds is unknown. These data belong to a study of blood T cells in healthy people across ages. Using a J-beta primer mix together with a sample-barcoded 5' primer, a second PCR was run for about 7 to 12 cycles. A template-switch adaptor containing 12 random nucleotides labeled each cDNA molecule. TCRdb re-derived calls from the 5' RACE reads in MiXCR, one entry per CDR3 protein. The sample holds 1.2 million to 1.5 million distinct CDR3 sequences, around two fifths seen once. Samples each yielded at least 5.5 micrograms of total RNA. Study results and limitations: Estimated diversity across one million T cells was deemed an underestimate. Across the age range, TCR beta diversity per million T cells fell in a roughly linear way.

Sequencing input: blood. The receptor was derived from a young woman in good health.

CDR3 protein: CASSIDQGMNTEAFF. The DNA of the CDR3 is TGTGCCAGTAGTATAGATCAGGGAATGAACACTGAAGCTTTCTTT. The gene calls are TRBV19 and TRBJ1-1; TRBD1 is a possible D gene (5 bases). In germline, CDR1 is LNHDA, CDR2 SQIVND (reference sequence). The V gene lost 0 bases and the J gene lost 0 bases, with 8 bases spanning the gap. This CDR3 is 15 amino acids long.